One and the same sample provided the 8 T cell receptor beta chains below, sequenced in a study of T cells in Graves' hyperthyroidism and ophthalmopathy. Using RNA transcripts as the source, TCR beta CDR3 regions were amplified. In the first-round RT-PCR of the TCR CDR3, the HTBI primer set was used. Each CDR3 protein is one row after TCRdb ran MiXCR on the multiplex PCR reads. The data hold about 560,000 distinct CDR3 sequences, with 16% observed a single time. Sequencing used blood. These receptors were obtained from a woman aged 18-29 years with Graves' hyperthyroidism.

There are many counts of this clonotype. This chain links TRBV6-1 with TRBJ2-7; no clear D. The germline V gene has CDR1 MNHNS and CDR2 SASEGT. V lost 6 bases to trimming and J lost 0 bases, with 9 bases between them. The CDR3 consists of 13 residues. The CDR3: CASREQISYEQYF. DNA of the CDR3: TGTGCCAGCAGGGAACAGATCTCCTACGAGCAGTACTTC.

As DNA, the CDR3 is TGTGCCAGCAGCTTCTACAAGGGGGAGCTGTTTTTT. This sequence encodes CASSFYKGELFF. This sequence joins TRBV7-3 and TRBJ2-2; unclear D gene. Germline V gene lookup returns CDR1 SGHTA and CDR2 FQGTGA. The CDR3 extends over 12 amino acids. V was shortened by 3 bases and J by 8 bases, with 7 bases between the two germline ends. The complete variable domain, with remaining parts taken from reference TRBV7-3 and TRBJ2-2, reads GAGVSQTPSNKVTEKGKYVELRCDPISGHTALYWYRQSLGQGPEFLIYFQGTGAADDSGLPNDRFFAVRPEGSVSTLKIQRTERGDSAVYLCASSFYKGELFFGEGSRLTVL.

The sample holds a few counts of this clonotype. The chain employs TRBV10-3 and TRBJ2-7; D is possibly TRBD1 or TRBD2 (5 bases each). Germline V gene data show CDR1 as ENHRY and CDR2 as SYGVKD. The CDR3 is made up of 14 amino acids. Trimming took 5 bases from V and 3 from J, leaving 14 bases between them. The CDR3 region has the DNA TGTGCCATCAGTCCCGGGACGCCCGGCTACGAGCAGTACTTC. Translated, it gives CAISPGTPGYEQYF.

V usage is TRBV29-1 and J usage is TRBJ1-4, with a tentative D call TRBD1 (5 bases). The V gene lost 7 bases and the J gene lost 4 bases, with 10 bases spanning the gap. Germline loops: CDR1 SQVTM, CDR2 ANQGSEA. The CDR3 loop spans 12 amino acids. The CDR3: CSGGVNNEKLFF. The DNA for the CDR3 is TGCAGCGGAGGGGTGAATAATGAAAAACTGTTTTTT. Together with reference TRBV29-1 and TRBJ1-4, the CDR3 gives the full variable domain: SAVISQKPSRDICQRGTSLTIQCQVDSQVTMMFWYRQQPGQSLTLIATANQGSEATYESGFVIDKFPISRPNLTFSTLTVSNMSPEDSSIYLCSGGVNNEKLFFGSGTQLSVL.

CDR3 residues: CASRGGQGGNQPQHF. For the CDR3, the DNA is TGTGCCAGCAGGGGGGGACAGGGAGGCAATCAGCCCCAGCATTTT. This chain joins TRBV2 and TRBJ1-5, with 9 bases that match TRBD1. Germline trimming cut 6 bases from V and 2 bases from J; bases unmatched to any gene: 5. The CDR3 spans 15 residues. Germline CDR1 SNHLY, CDR2 FYNNEI.

This clonotype has at least ten counts. In nucleotides, the CDR3 is TGCAGTGCTAGAGAACAGGGTAATGAAAAACTGTTTTTT. Translating it yields CSAREQGNEKLFF. The V and J genes are TRBV20-1 and TRBJ1-4; perhaps TRBD1 as D (6 bases). CDR1 and CDR2 from the germline V gene are DFQATT and SNEGSKA (reference sequence). This CDR3 contains 13 residues. Trimming took off 0 bases at V and 4 bases at J, with 6 bases between the two ends.

This clonotype showed up many times. This chain joins TRBV11-2 and TRBJ1-1; D is ambiguous. V was pared by 0 bases and J by 10 bases, with 12 bases between. Germline V gene sequence: CDR1 SGHAT, CDR2 FQNNGV. The CDR3 sequence is 13 residues long. The CDR3: CASSLDGSKAAFF. For the CDR3, the DNA is TGTGCCAGCAGCTTAGACGGCAGCAAGGCAGCTTTCTTT.

V gene TRBV5-4 combines with J gene TRBJ1-1; 7 nucleotides align to TRBD1. CDR3 length equals 15 residues. CDR1 is SGHNT, CDR2 YYREEE, per germline (reference sequence). J lost 4 bases, V lost 6 bases, and 12 bases had no gene match. The CDR3 region has the DNA TGTGCCAGCACCCGCGATAGGGGGCGGAGCACTGAAGCTTTCTTT. Translation gives CASTRDRGRSTEAFF.